Listed here are 3 T cell receptor beta chains from one sample, sequenced in a study of T cells in localized non-small cell lung cancer. Generated by immunoSEQ multiplex PCR, the TCRdb table keeps only in-frame clones and is missing some. The sample shows 75,000 to 95,000 clones, around 80% of them seen only once. This sample comprised PBMCs, obtained before any cancer treatment. The receptors were gathered from a man aged 40 to 70 with stage II squamous cell lung carcinoma.

The chain employs TRBV6-1 and TRBJ1-1; 10 nucleotides match TRBD1. The CDR3 extends over 15 amino acids. V lost 2 bases and J lost 5; bases outside the gene matches: 5. In germline, CDR1 is MNHNS, CDR2 SASEGT. CDR3 DNA sequence: TGTGCCAGCAGTGAATTGACAGGGGGCCGGACTGAAGCTTTCTTT. Its translation: CASSELTGGRTEAFF.

This sequence joins TRBV7-3 and TRBJ2-6, with TRBD1 matching 11 bases. V trimming: 5 bases; J trimming: 4 bases; junction bases outside the gene matches: 7. Germline CDR1 reads SGHTA; CDR2 reads FQGTGA. There are 17 residues in the CDR3. The CDR3 nucleotides read TGTGCCAGCAGCGCCGGACAGGGGGCTCTGGGGGCCAACGTCCTGACTTTC. Protein: CASSAGQGALGANVLTF.

This chain joins TRBV2 and TRBJ1-2; D might be TRBD1 (5 bases). Germline CDR1 SNHLY, CDR2 FYNNEI. The germline V and J ends were trimmed by 8 bases and 6 bases, with 13 bases remaining between them. The CDR3 contains 12 residues. The CDR3, as DNA: TGTGCCAGCGGCTGGGACGGTGATGGCTACACCTTC. This translates into CASGWDGDGYTF.